This TCR beta chain emerged from a study of CD8+CD57+ T cells in acquired aplastic anemia. About the study: CD4+ and CD8+ cells, once sorted, gave DNA averaging about 3.4 ug. General study points: Sharing between patients and controls was observed for twenty-nine CD8+ CDR3 sequences. Between patients and controls, CD8+ Simpson's diversity did not vary significantly.

Sequencing involved patients with CD8+CD57+ cell expansion previously shown by flow cytometry. Acquired aplastic anemia of severe grade affected all patients. With respect to this clonotype: Its antigen is still unknown.

Genomic DNA acted as the template from which TCR beta VDJ combination and CDR3 sequence profiling were carried out. Via MiXCR, TCRdb re-called the reads, giving one row per CDR3 protein. The sample yields some 200,000 distinct CDR3 sequences, around 45% seen once. Sequencing used sorted CD4+, CD8+, or CD8+CD57+ T cells (not recorded which) from PBMCs. This TCR derives from a human donor with aplastic anemia.

Here the CDR3 reads CATSDRHPSALQETQYF. CDR3 in DNA: TGTGCCACCAGTGACCGACACCCTTCGGCCCTCCAAGAGACCCAGTACTTC. The rearrangement links TRBV24-1 to TRBJ2-5; D call uncertain. Deletions cut 4 bases from V and 1 base from J, with 18 bases between. The CDR3 length is 17 residues. CDR1 and CDR2 (germline): KGHDR, SFDVKD.